The 24 T cell receptor beta chains below were found in one sample sequenced in a study of radiotherapy plus CTLA-4 blockade in lung cancer. Assay used: immunoSEQ multiplex PCR; TCRdb lists only in-frame clones, some missing. The sample lists more than 75,000 clones, 60% to 80% occurring once. This sample comprised peripheral blood, obtained from a patient treated with radiotherapy plus ipilimumab. These receptors were collected from a human donor with non-small cell lung cancer that progressed on radiotherapy plus ipilimumab.

The chain employs TRBV2 and TRBJ1-1, with a tentative D call TRBD1 (5 bases). Germline V lookup: CDR1 SNHLY, CDR2 FYNNEI. V gave up 11 bases and J gave up 0 bases, with 13 bases separating them. This CDR3 has 13 residues. CDR3 coding DNA: TGTGCCGGGGGACGGGCCCTGAACACTGAAGCTTTCTTT. Residues: CAGGRALNTEAFF.

The J gene is TRBJ1-1, the V gene TRBV4-3; D is possibly TRBD1 (5 bases). Trimming shortened V by 1 base and J by 1 base, and 10 bases separated the two germline ends. Germline CDR1 LGHNA, CDR2 YSLEER. The CDR3 extends over 15 amino acids. CDR3 loop: CASSQVYRQNTEAFF. The CDR3 nucleotides are TGCGCCAGCAGCCAAGTGTACAGGCAGAACACTGAAGCTTTCTTT.

This sequence joins TRBV2 and TRBJ2-7; D remains ambiguous. Trimming cost V 11 bases and J 0 bases, with 11 bases left between them. The CDR3 is 12 amino acids. Germline assignment: CDR1 SNHLY and CDR2 FYNNEI. DNA for the CDR3: TGTGCCGGCGGACCCAGCTCCTACGAGCAGTACTTC. It is translated as CAGGPSSYEQYF. Combining the CDR3 with reference TRBV2 and TRBJ2-7 gives the whole variable domain EPEVTQTPSHQVTQMGQEVILRCVPISNHLYFYWYRQILGQKVEFLVSFYNNEISEKSEIFDDQFSVERPDGSNFTLKIRSTKLEDSAMYFCAGGPSSYEQYFGPGTRLTVT.

The CDR3 loop is CASSVGQGHEQYF. The CDR3 coding sequence is TGTGCCAGCAGCGTGGGACAGGGGCACGAGCAGTACTTC. The chain has TRBV11-2 and TRBJ2-7; 10 positions agree with TRBD1. The ends lost 5 bases at V and 5 bases at J; junction bases unmatched: 3. Looked up from germline, CDR1 is SGHAT and CDR2 is FQNNGV. The CDR3 has 13 amino acids.

The V and J genes are TRBV10-2 and TRBJ2-7, with TRBD1 identical over 8 bases. CDR1 WSHSY and CDR2 SAAADI come from the germline V gene. Trimming cost V 6 bases and J 3 bases; bases outside gene matches: 7. The CDR3 length is 14 residues. The CDR3 is CASRQGVEIYEQYF. DNA for the CDR3: TGCGCCAGCAGACAGGGGGTCGAGATCTACGAGCAGTACTTC.

J is TRBJ2-3 and V is TRBV9; TRBD1 agrees at 12 bases. The germline V gene has CDR1 SGDLS and CDR2 YYNGEE. The J segment lost 1 base and the V segment lost 2 bases, leaving 11 bases of the junction unmatched. This CDR3 comprises 19 residues. CDR3 DNA: TGTGCCAGCAGCGTTTCGCGGGACAGGGGGCTGAGGGGCACAGATACGCAGTATTTT. Its protein is CASSVSRDRGLRGTDTQYF. The full variable domain, its missing parts supplied by reference TRBV9 and TRBJ2-3, is DSGVTQTPKHLITATGQRVTLRCSPRSGDLSVYWYQQSLDQGLQFLIQYYNGEERAKGNILERFSAQQFPDLHSELNLSSLELGDSALYFCASSVSRDRGLRGTDTQYFGPGTRLTVL.

J is TRBJ1-4 and V is TRBV7-9; D perhaps matches TRBD1 (6 bases). Germline-derived CDR1 and CDR2 are SEHNR and FQNEAQ (reference sequence). The CDR3 has 15 amino acids. V gave up 0 bases and J gave up 2 bases, with 7 bases separating them. The CDR3 bases are TGTGCCAGCAGCTTAGCGGGGGCGACTAATGAAAAACTGTTTTTT. Its protein product is CASSLAGATNEKLFF.

This chain joins TRBV27 and TRBJ1-1; a weak D match, TRBD1 (6 bases). The germline gives CDR1 MNHEY, CDR2 SMNVEV (reference sequence). The ends were cut back, 2 bases at V and 0 bases at J, with 10 bases in the middle. The CDR3 length is 15 residues. The CDR3 loop is CASSLAGTMNTEAFF. CDR3 nucleotide sequence: TGTGCCAGCAGTTTAGCCGGGACAATGAACACTGAAGCTTTCTTT.

The chain is built from TRBV19 and TRBJ2-2, with D hard to call. Trimming pared 0 bases from V and 7 bases from J, leaving 9 bases between. In germline, CDR1 is LNHDA, CDR2 SQIVND (reference sequence). CDR3 length: 14 residues. The CDR3 DNA reads as TGTGCCAGTAGTATAGAAGGGCTTGGCGGGGAGCTGTTTTTT. It codes for CASSIEGLGGELFF.

The chain carries TRBV4-1 and TRBJ1-1; 7 bases match TRBD1. Germline V gene sequence: CDR1 MGHRA, CDR2 YSYEKL. The CDR3 totals 15 residues. With 3 bases clipped from V and 1 base from J, the junction kept 5 bases outside the gene matches. Here the CDR3 reads CASSHFDRENTEAFF. The CDR3 nucleotides read TGCGCCAGCAGCCACTTTGACAGGGAGAACACTGAAGCTTTCTTT.

The CDR3 reads CASSSETGSGANVLTF. The CDR3 DNA follows: TGCGCCAGCAGCTCGGAGACAGGCTCTGGGGCCAACGTCCTGACTTTC. The chain combines TRBV5-1 with TRBJ2-6; the D gene is possibly TRBD1 (6 bases). V lost 3 bases and J lost 0, with 10 bases in between. The CDR3 totals 16 residues. CDR1 is SGHRS, CDR2 YFSETQ, per germline.

This chain uses TRBV2 with TRBJ2-3; D call uncertain. Deletions cut 9 bases from V and 3 bases from J, with 4 bases between. In germline, CDR1 is SNHLY, CDR2 FYNNEI. The CDR3 runs 10 residues. CDR3 protein: CASCTDTQYF. The DNA of the CDR3 is TGTGCCAGTTGTACAGATACGCAGTATTTT.

The chain links TRBV7-9 to TRBJ1-1; D may be TRBD1 (5 bases). The V gene's germline CDR1 is SEHNR and CDR2 FQNEAQ (reference sequence). The CDR3 length is 15 residues. Trimming shortened V by 6 bases and J by 1 base, and 15 bases separated the two germline ends. The CDR3 reads CASSPWGKGNTEAFF. CDR3 nucleotides: TGTGCCAGCAGTCCATGGGGGAAGGGGAACACTGAAGCTTTCTTT.

The V gene is TRBV11-3, the J gene TRBJ2-5; 10 bases line up with TRBD2. Trimming at V came to 5 bases and at J to 5 bases, leaving 8 bases not matched to a gene. From germline, CDR1 is SGHNT and CDR2 YENEEA. The CDR3 covers 15 residues. CDR3 protein: CASSPAGGLLETQYF. As DNA, the CDR3 is TGTGCCAGCAGCCCAGCGGGAGGGCTTCTCGAGACCCAGTACTTC.

CDR3: CASSLSAGGPNTGELFF. The CDR3 DNA reads as TGTGCCAGCAGTTTATCGGCGGGGGGGCCGAACACCGGGGAGCTGTTTTTT. V usage is TRBV28 and J usage is TRBJ2-2, with 9 positions matching TRBD2. This CDR3 is 17 amino acids long. Germline CDR1 MDHEN, CDR2 SYDVKM. Trimming removed 1 base from V and 0 bases from J; junction bases left unmatched: 3.

The chain carries TRBV18 and TRBJ1-4; 8 nucleotides match TRBD1. With V trimmed by 3 bases and J by 8 bases, 8 bases remained unmatched. Looked up from germline, CDR1 is KGHSH and CDR2 is LQKENI. The CDR3 covers 15 residues. CDR3 sequence (DNA): TGTGCCAGCTCACCGCCGGACAGGGAAGGAGAAAAACTGTTTTTT. Its protein is CASSPPDREGEKLFF. The full variable domain, in which reference TRBV18 and TRBJ1-4 provide the parts outside the CDR3, is NAGVMQNPRHLVRRRGQEARLRCSPMKGHSHVYWYRQLPEEGLKFMVYLQKENIIDESGMPKERFSAEFPKEGPSILRIQQVVRGDSAAYFCASSPPDREGEKLFFGSGTQLSVL.

The chain has TRBV4-2 and TRBJ1-4; possibly TRBD1 for D (5 bases). V lost 0 bases, J lost 4 bases, and 12 bases lay in between. CDR3 size: 16 residues. Germline V gene lookup returns CDR1 LGHNA and CDR2 YNFKEQ. The CDR3 DNA is TGTGCCAGCAGCCAAGATCCGCAGGGCAATAATGAAAAACTGTTTTTT. Its protein is CASSQDPQGNNEKLFF.

The chain has TRBV9 and TRBJ2-1; 11 bases are shared with TRBD2. Trimming took 2 bases from V and 7 from J; bases not matched to a gene: 5. Germline assignment: CDR1 SGDLS and CDR2 YYNGEE. The CDR3 contains 15 residues. The CDR3 nucleotides are TGTGCCAGCAGCGTGACTAGCGGGGCGGGAAATGAGCAGTTCTTC. This gives the protein CASSVTSGAGNEQFF.

J is TRBJ2-3 and V is TRBV5-1; tentatively, D is TRBD1 or TRBD2 (6 bases each). Per germline, CDR1 SGHRS and CDR2 YFSETQ. The CDR3 sequence is 14 residues long. Trimming pared 1 base from V and 5 bases from J, leaving 11 bases between. CDR3 sequence reads: CASSLRGAEDTQYF. In DNA, the CDR3 is TGCGCCAGCAGCTTGAGGGGGGCGGAAGATACGCAGTATTTT.

V usage is TRBV6-1 and J usage is TRBJ2-2, with D maybe TRBD1 (6 bases). V lost 8 bases and J lost 3, with 10 bases in between. The germline CDR1 and CDR2 sequences are MNHNS and SASEGT. This CDR3 has 13 residues. The chain's CDR3 is CASSSGDTGELFF. In DNA form, the CDR3 reads TGTGCCAGCTCTTCAGGGGACACCGGGGAGCTGTTTTTT.

V is TRBV27 and J is TRBJ2-1, with 8 bases lining up with TRBD2. Trimming removed 8 bases from V and 8 bases from J; junction bases left unmatched: 5. Germline V gene data show CDR1 as MNHEY and CDR2 as SMNVEV (reference sequence). The CDR3 covers 12 residues. CDR3: CASRRGGYEQFF. In nucleotides, the CDR3 is TGTGCCAGCCGCCGGGGGGGCTATGAGCAGTTCTTC.

The sample holds a few counts of this clone. The chain joins TRBV6-1 to TRBJ1-5, with D uncertain. Looked up from germline, CDR1 is MNHNS and CDR2 is SASEGT. The length of the CDR3 is 13 residues. The V end was cut by 6 bases, the J end by 7 bases, with 13 bases between. DNA of the CDR3: TGTGCCAGCAGCCCTCGTGGTGGCCAGCCCCAGCATTTT. It specifies CASSPRGGQPQHF.

V usage is TRBV19 and J usage is TRBJ1-4; TRBD1 agrees at 8 bases. The CDR3 loop spans 17 amino acids. V shed 2 bases and J 8 bases; nucleotides not matched to a gene: 13. Germline CDR1 LNHDA, CDR2 SQIVND (reference sequence). The CDR3: CASSIFVADREREKLFF. The CDR3 bases are TGTGCCAGTAGTATATTCGTGGCGGACAGGGAACGAGAAAAACTGTTTTTT.

The gene calls are TRBV6-6 and TRBJ2-1; D is unclear. The CDR3 consists of 15 residues. Germline V gene sequence: CDR1 MNHNY, CDR2 SVGAGI (reference sequence). V was pared by 6 bases and J by 2 bases, with 14 bases between. The CDR3 DNA follows: TGTGCCAGCAGCGCTAGGGCTAACACCTACAATGAGCAGTTCTTC. It codes for CASSARANTYNEQFF.